The 31 T cell receptor beta chains reported below all come from one sample, sequenced in a study of T cell responses to AZD1222 COVID-19 vaccine. TCRdb's table, derived via immunoSEQ multiplex PCR, lists solely in-frame clones and lacks some. The data contain roughly 130,000 clones, around 93% of them singletons. The specimen comprised peripheral blood, sampled on day 0 of AZD1222 vaccination. Every receptor here comes from an adult in good health.

The chain has TRBV5-5 and TRBJ1-2; D gene unclear. The CDR3 is made up of 14 amino acids. V gave up 2 bases and J gave up 4 bases, with 12 bases separating them. Germline CDR1 and CDR2: SGHKS and YYEKEE (reference sequence). The CDR3 bases are TGTGCCAGCAGCTTAGAACAATGGGGCTATGGCTACACCTTC. This translates into CASSLEQWGYGYTF.

The rearrangement uses TRBV5-4 and TRBJ2-3; 11 bases match TRBD2. Germline values: CDR1 SGHNT, CDR2 YYREEE (reference sequence). Trimming took 4 bases from V and 3 from J; bases not matched to a gene: 7. The CDR3 is 16 residues long. The CDR3 nucleotides read TGTGCCAGCAGCGTCTTAGCGGGGGGGCAAACAGATACGCAGTATTTT. Amino acid sequence: CASSVLAGGQTDTQYF.

The chain uses TRBV15 and TRBJ1-2; no firm D call. CDR3 size: 12 residues. V shed 4 bases and J shed 5 bases, with 8 bases lying between them. Germline V gives CDR1 LNHNV, CDR2 YYDKDF (reference sequence). The CDR3 loop is CATSMETYGYTF. CDR3 sequence (DNA): TGTGCCACCAGCATGGAGACGTATGGCTACACCTTC.

The chain has TRBV5-1 and TRBJ1-6; a weak D match, TRBD1 (6 bases). The V and J ends lost 0 bases and 5 bases respectively, with 12 bases between them. Germline CDR1 reads SGHRS; CDR2 reads YFSETQ. The CDR3 is 16 residues long. The CDR3 DNA reads as TGCGCCAGCAGCTTGGCAATTTCAGGGGATAATTCACCCCTCCACTTT. This codes for CASSLAISGDNSPLHF. Together with reference TRBV5-1 and TRBJ1-6, the CDR3 gives the full variable domain: KAGVTQTPRYLIKTRGQQVTLSCSPISGHRSVSWYQQTPGQGLQFLFEYFSETQRNKGNFPGRFSGRQFSNSRSEMNVSTLELGDSALYLCASSLAISGDNSPLHFGNGTRLTVT.

This chain joins TRBV28 and TRBJ1-1; a weak D match, TRBD1 (6 bases). Germline CDR1 MDHEN, CDR2 SYDVKM. V lost 6 bases, J lost 1 base, and 15 bases lay in between. The CDR3 spans 15 residues. CDR3 DNA: TGTGCCAGCAGAACAGGGACCTTCACGAACACTGAAGCTTTCTTT. Translation: CASRTGTFTNTEAFF.

The chain has TRBV20-1 and TRBJ2-2; D is undetermined. Trimming shortened V by 4 bases and J by 3 bases, and 3 bases separated the two germline ends. Per germline, CDR1 DFQATT and CDR2 SNEGSKA (reference sequence). The CDR3 extends over 11 amino acids. The CDR3 spells CSATYTGELFF. CDR3 bases: TGCAGTGCTACTTACACCGGGGAGCTGTTTTTT.

V usage is TRBV2 and J usage is TRBJ2-2; no clear D. This CDR3 is 15 amino acids long. The V end was cut by 6 bases, the J end by 11 bases, with 22 bases between. The germline CDR1 and CDR2 sequences are SNHLY and FYNNEI. The CDR3 sequence: CASRAVVVGTFELFF. CDR3 in DNA: TGTGCCAGCAGGGCGGTTGTGGTAGGAACGTTTGAGCTGTTTTTT.

J is TRBJ1-1 and V is TRBV6-5; D is uncertain. This CDR3 has 13 amino acids. V lost 1 base and J 3 bases, leaving 6 bases between the germline ends. Germline CDR1 and CDR2: MNHEY and SVGAGI. The CDR3 reads CASSYLGDTEAFF. The CDR3 bases are TGTGCCAGCAGTTACTTAGGAGACACTGAAGCTTTCTTT.

The rearrangement links TRBV27 to TRBJ1-2; D perhaps matches TRBD1 (5 bases). CDR1 MNHEY and CDR2 SMNVEV come from the germline V gene (reference sequence). V gave up 2 bases and J gave up 4 bases, with 11 bases separating them. There are 14 residues in the CDR3. The CDR3 is CASSLQGTRYGYTF. Here the CDR3 DNA reads TGTGCCAGCAGTTTACAGGGTACCCGCTATGGCTACACCTTC.

The chain employs TRBV2 and TRBJ1-5, with D possibly TRBD1 on 5 matching bases. The CDR3 covers 15 residues. Deletions cut 7 bases from V and 4 bases from J, with 17 bases between. Germline V gene data show CDR1 as SNHLY and CDR2 as FYNNEI. CDR3 region: CASIQGNGENQPQHF. The CDR3 nucleotides are TGTGCCAGCATTCAGGGTAATGGGGAGAATCAGCCCCAGCATTTT.

The chain carries TRBV20-1 and TRBJ2-5; 7 nucleotides line up with TRBD2. Germline lookup yields CDR1 DFQATT and CDR2 SNEGSKA (reference sequence). This CDR3 comprises 14 residues. With V trimmed by 3 bases and J by 2 bases, 6 bases remained unmatched. The DNA for the CDR3 is TGCAGTGCTAGTCCCAGCGGGGAACAAGAGACCCAGTACTTC. It is translated as CSASPSGEQETQYF.

The V and J genes are TRBV6-1 and TRBJ1-5; a weak D match, TRBD1 (5 bases). This CDR3 comprises 14 residues. The germline V and J ends were trimmed by 3 bases and 3 bases, with 9 bases remaining between them. CDR1 MNHNS and CDR2 SASEGT come from the germline V gene. The CDR3 protein is CASSETVTNQPQHF. CDR3 DNA sequence: TGTGCCAGCAGTGAGACAGTGACCAATCAGCCCCAGCATTTT.

The gene calls are TRBV28 and TRBJ2-7, with D tentatively TRBD1 (6 bases). Germline V gene data show CDR1 as MDHEN and CDR2 as SYDVKM. The CDR3 totals 15 residues. V lost 5 bases and J lost 0, with 14 bases in between. CDR3 sequence: CASSIGQLSSYEQYF. For the CDR3, the DNA is TGTGCCAGCAGTATAGGACAGCTAAGCTCCTACGAGCAGTACTTC. Full variable domain (outside the CDR3, taken from reference TRBV28 and TRBJ2-7): DVKVTQSSRYLVKRTGEKVFLECVQDMDHENMFWYRQDPGLGLRLIYFSYDVKMKEKGDIPEGYSVSREKKERFSLILESASTNQTSMYLCASSIGQLSSYEQYFGPGTRLTVT.

CDR3 coding DNA: TGTGCCAGCAGCGACAGGGGGGGTTTAGGAGACACTGAAGCTTTCTTT. This sequence encodes CASSDRGGLGDTEAFF. V is TRBV11-2 and J is TRBJ1-1; the match to TRBD1 covers 9 bases. Per the germline V gene, CDR1 is SGHAT and CDR2 is FQNNGV. J gave up 3 bases and V 5 bases, and 10 bases lay outside the gene matches. This CDR3 spans 16 amino acids. The full variable domain, its missing parts supplied by reference TRBV11-2 and TRBJ1-1, is EAGVAQSPRYKIIEKRQSVAFWCNPISGHATLYWYQQILGQGPKLLIQFQNNGVVDDSQLPKDRFSAERLKGVDSTLKIQPAKLEDSAVYLCASSDRGGLGDTEAFFGQGTRLTVV.

This rearrangement joins TRBV2 to TRBJ1-2; tentative D call: TRBD1 (6 bases). The germline CDR1 and CDR2 sequences are SNHLY and FYNNEI. This CDR3 has 13 amino acids. The germline V and J ends were trimmed by 7 bases and 5 bases, with 14 bases remaining between them. CDR3 coding DNA: TGTGCCAGCATCGAAGGACAGCTTTATGGCTACACCTTC. It encodes CASIEGQLYGYTF.

This clone was seen only once. The CDR3 loop reads CSVETGTTEAFF. In nucleotides, the CDR3 is TGCAGCGTAGAAACAGGGACCACTGAAGCTTTCTTT. This sequence joins TRBV29-1 and TRBJ1-1, with a weak D call TRBD1 (6 bases). This CDR3 has 12 residues. CDR1 and CDR2 from the germline V gene are SQVTM and ANQGSEA. V was trimmed by 6 bases and J by 4 bases, leaving 12 bases between them.

V and J are TRBV4-3 and TRBJ2-3; D is perhaps TRBD1 (5 bases). The germline V gene has CDR1 LGHNA and CDR2 YSLEER. The V end was cut by 0 bases, the J end by 6 bases, with 10 bases between. The CDR3 extends over 14 amino acids. The CDR3 here is CASSQEMGLDTQYF. The CDR3 nucleotides are TGCGCCAGCAGCCAAGAAATGGGGCTGGATACGCAGTATTTT.

CDR3 coding DNA: TGTGCCAGCAGCTCAGACCGGGACAGGGCGAACACCGGGGAGCTGTTTTTT. This translates into CASSSDRDRANTGELFF. V and J are TRBV5-6 and TRBJ2-2; 9 bases map to TRBD1. The CDR3 totals 17 residues. The germline V gene has CDR1 SGHDT and CDR2 YYEEEE. V lost 3 bases, J lost 0 bases, and 6 bases stayed unmatched.

This chain joins TRBV5-1 and TRBJ1-2; D is ambiguous. The CDR3 extends over 14 amino acids. Trimming left V 1 base short and J 4 bases short, with 11 bases between. Germline V gene data show CDR1 as SGHRS and CDR2 as YFSETQ. CDR3 protein: CASSLYGSSYGYTF. In DNA form, the CDR3 reads TGCGCCAGCAGCTTGTATGGTTCCTCCTATGGCTACACCTTC. Complete variable domain (other parts from reference TRBV5-1 and TRBJ1-2): KAGVTQTPRYLIKTRGQQVTLSCSPISGHRSVSWYQQTPGQGLQFLFEYFSETQRNKGNFPGRFSGRQFSNSRSEMNVSTLELGDSALYLCASSLYGSSYGYTFGSGTRLTVV.

J is TRBJ1-3 and V is TRBV18, with D perhaps matching TRBD1 (6 bases). Germline V gene lookup returns CDR1 KGHSH and CDR2 LQKENI. V lost 4 bases to trimming and J lost 3 bases, with 13 bases between them. The CDR3 has 15 amino acids. CDR3 loop: CASSRDNVGGNTIYF. The CDR3 DNA follows: TGTGCCAGCTCACGGGACAACGTAGGTGGAAACACCATATATTTT.

The CDR3 spells CASSQRGAHGYTF. CDR3 coding DNA: TGTGCCAGCAGCCAACGGGGGGCCCATGGCTACACCTTC. This sequence joins TRBV3-1 (or the pseudogene TRBV3-2) and TRBJ1-2; D may be TRBD1 (6 bases). This CDR3 spans 13 amino acids. The ends were cut back, 2 bases at V and 6 bases at J, with 10 bases in the middle. Germline CDR1 and CDR2: LGHDT and YNNKEL (reference sequence).

V and J are TRBV6-4 and TRBJ2-1; 9 nucleotides agree with TRBD2. The length of the CDR3 is 18 residues. The germline V gene has CDR1 MRHNA and CDR2 SNTAGT. V was pared by 10 bases and J by 6 bases, with 22 bases of the junction left unmatched. The CDR3 sequence is CATPRGMRGGFWGNEQFF. In DNA, the CDR3 is TGTGCCACCCCCAGAGGCATGCGGGGGGGATTCTGGGGCAATGAGCAGTTCTTC.

The genes are TRBV6-4 and TRBJ2-1; 7 bases agree with TRBD2. V shed 2 bases and J 4 bases; nucleotides not matched to a gene: 5. The CDR3 spans 15 residues. Germline V gene sequence: CDR1 MRHNA, CDR2 SNTAGT. CDR3: CASSDRDGGYNEQFF. Here the CDR3 DNA reads TGTGCCAGCAGTGACCGGGACGGGGGGTACAATGAGCAGTTCTTC.

The V and J genes are TRBV7-8 and TRBJ1-2, with D possibly TRBD1 on 5 matching bases. V lost 1 base, J lost 4 bases, and 10 bases lay in between. CDR1 SGHVS and CDR2 FQNEAQ come from the germline V gene. The CDR3 runs 14 residues. The CDR3 region has the DNA TGTGCCAGCAGCTTAGTCCAGGGCTTCTATGGCTACACCTTC. This translates into CASSLVQGFYGYTF.

This rearrangement joins TRBV7-9 to TRBJ2-7; 10 nucleotides line up with TRBD2. The CDR3 spans 15 residues. V lost 3 bases, J lost 2 bases, and 4 bases stayed unmatched. Per the germline V gene, CDR1 is SEHNR and CDR2 is FQNEAQ (reference sequence). This CDR3 reads CASSLKAGGPYEQYF. The CDR3 DNA is TGTGCCAGCAGCTTGAAAGCGGGAGGGCCCTACGAGCAGTACTTC.

The V call is TRBV10-2, the J call TRBJ1-2; D gene ambiguous. The ends were cut back, 5 bases at V and 2 bases at J, with 12 bases in the middle. The CDR3 covers 14 residues. Germline CDR1 and CDR2: WSHSY and SAAADI. In nucleotides, the CDR3 is TGCGCCAGCAGTCCTCCACATAGGAACTATGGCTACACCTTC. It codes for CASSPPHRNYGYTF.

The chain recombines TRBV2 with TRBJ2-7; 9 positions match TRBD1. Looked up from germline, CDR1 is SNHLY and CDR2 is FYNNEI. The CDR3 loop spans 14 amino acids. The junction had 4 bases not matched to a gene; V was cut back by 6 bases and J by 1 base. CDR3 residues: CASSDRGLSYEQYF. The DNA of the CDR3 is TGTGCCAGCAGCGACAGGGGGTTATCCTACGAGCAGTACTTC.

The V gene is TRBV19, the J gene TRBJ2-1; the D gene is possibly TRBD2 (6 bases). Between the trimmed V and J ends, which lost 3 bases and 6 bases, there was a span of 15 bases. The CDR3 has 15 residues. Germline V gives CDR1 LNHDA, CDR2 SQIVND (reference sequence). This CDR3 reads CASSISTGDINEQFF. CDR3 DNA: TGTGCCAGTAGTATCTCGACGGGGGATATCAATGAGCAGTTCTTC.

The chain joins TRBV11-3 to TRBJ2-5; no clear D gene. CDR1 and CDR2 from the germline V gene are SGHNT and YENEEA. This CDR3 contains 13 residues. V lost 7 bases and J 4 bases, leaving 13 bases between the germline ends. The CDR3 is CASTRVVGETQYF. DNA of the CDR3: TGTGCCAGCACTCGGGTAGTTGGAGAGACCCAGTACTTC.

The chain carries TRBV2 and TRBJ2-3, with D perhaps assigned TRBD1 or TRBD2 (6 bases each). The germline gives CDR1 SNHLY, CDR2 FYNNEI. Trimming took 11 bases from V and 5 from J, leaving 17 bases between them. The CDR3 extends over 13 amino acids. Here the CDR3 DNA reads TGTGCCGGACACCGGGGGCCAGGAGATACGCAGTATTTT. It is translated as CAGHRGPGDTQYF.

The J gene is TRBJ2-1, the V gene TRBV6-2 or TRBV6-3; a weak D match, TRBD2 (6 bases). CDR1 and CDR2 from the germline V gene are MNHEY and SVGEGT. The CDR3 covers 12 residues. V lost 6 bases and J 12 bases, leaving 15 bases between the germline ends. CDR3 sequence reads: CASSLTSGSQFF. CDR3 DNA sequence: TGTGCCAGCAGCTTAACAAGCGGGTCGCAGTTCTTC.